This passage covers 7 T cell receptor beta chains from one sample sequenced in a study of cytomegalovirus exposure and HLA in healthy donors. PCR was performed using 60 Vbeta and 13 Jbeta primers. Data came from immunoSEQ multiplex PCR; TCRdb stores just in-frame clones and leaves some out. The sample shows approximately 150,000 clones, roughly four fifths of them seen only once. Sequencing was performed on PBMCs. Receptor source: a woman aged 18-29 years in good health and CMV-seropositive.

The CDR3 DNA follows: TGTGCCAGCAGCCCGGTGAGGGGGTTCGACACCGGGGAGCTGTTTTTT. Amino acids: CASSPVRGFDTGELFF. The chain recombines TRBV2 with TRBJ2-2, with a tentative D call TRBD1 (6 bases). CDR3 length: 16 amino acids. Germline lookup yields CDR1 SNHLY and CDR2 FYNNEI. V was pared by 6 bases and J by 3 bases, with 17 bases between. The variable domain in full, with the rest retrieved from reference TRBV2 and TRBJ2-2, is EPEVTQTPSHQVTQMGQEVILRCVPISNHLYFYWYRQILGQKVEFLVSFYNNEISEKSEIFDDQFSVERPDGSNFTLKIRSTKLEDSAMYFCASSPVRGFDTGELFFGEGSRLTVL.

The chain's CDR3 is CASSLRGGNQPQHF. CDR3 nucleotides: TGTGCCAGCAGCTTGCGGGGGGGCAATCAGCCCCAGCATTTT. The rearrangement joins TRBV7-2 to TRBJ1-5; D is possibly TRBD1 (5 bases). Looked up from germline, CDR1 is SGHTA and CDR2 is FQGNSA. The V end lost 3 bases, the J end lost 2 bases, and 8 bases lay between the germline ends. This CDR3 region has 14 residues.

CDR3 nucleotide sequence: TGCGCCAGCAGCCAAGAAAGTGGGCGGGGGGGCCCCTACGAGCAGTACTTC. Residues: CASSQESGRGGPYEQYF. This chain joins TRBV4-3 and TRBJ2-7, with 9 bases identical to TRBD2. The CDR3 length is 17 residues. V gave up 0 bases and J gave up 2 bases; unmatched junction bases: 8. Looked up from germline, CDR1 is LGHNA and CDR2 is YSLEER.

The V gene is TRBV7-8, the J gene TRBJ2-1; 9 bases agree with TRBD2. This CDR3 is 16 amino acids long. CDR1 and CDR2 from the germline V gene are SGHVS and FQNEAQ. After removal of 3 bases from V and 12 bases from J, the junction contained 15 bases not matched to a gene. The CDR3 loop reads CASSFGAGTSTLGQFF. CDR3 sequence (DNA): TGTGCCAGCAGCTTCGGGGCCGGGACTAGCACTTTGGGGCAGTTCTTC.

The chain links TRBV7-9 to TRBJ2-7, with D tentatively TRBD1 (6 bases). The V end lost 2 bases, the J end lost 4 bases, and 6 bases lay between the germline ends. Germline CDR1 is SEHNR and CDR2 is FQNEAQ (reference sequence). This CDR3 region has 12 residues. CDR3: CASSLTGYEQYF. The CDR3 DNA sequence: TGTGCCAGCAGCTTAACAGGGTACGAGCAGTACTTC.

The chain recombines TRBV5-8 with TRBJ2-7, with TRBD1 matching 8 bases. This CDR3 is 18 amino acids long. Germline values: CDR1 SGHTS, CDR2 YDEGEE. V gave up 1 base and J gave up 3 bases; unmatched junction bases: 15. The CDR3 region has the DNA TGTGCCAGCAGCTTGTTACGTAATACCCGACAGGGGTACTACGAGCAGTACTTC. This sequence encodes CASSLLRNTRQGYYEQYF.

The genes are TRBV5-1 and TRBJ2-4; 13 nucleotides match TRBD2. The CDR3 covers 14 residues. V lost 4 bases to trimming and J lost 7 bases; unmatched junction nucleotides: 2. Germline CDR1 reads SGHRS; CDR2 reads YFSETQ. CDR3 sequence: CASSTGLAGNIQYF. The CDR3 coding sequence is TGCGCCAGCAGCACGGGACTAGCGGGGAACATTCAGTACTTC.